Below, 30 T cell receptor beta chains from the same sample are listed, as sequenced in a study (dated by TCRdb to between 2014 and 2017). The receptor library was made with 5' RACE. TCRdb shows the sequencer as Illumina MiSeq. Clones were called with MiXCR by TCRdb after fastp trimmed the public reads at Q25, and only in-frame beta chains were retained. Rows are combined by CDR3 protein, so each entry shows the most common genes and DNA. This sample lists some 8,300 distinct CDR3 sequences; less than 55% were detected once. Over 5% of the sample comes from the top ten. CD4+CD25+CD127-/low cells were isolated as Tregs. Sequenced sample: Tregs sorted from a lymph node. The receptors were sampled from a female donor with breast cancer.

There are a few counts of this clonotype. The chain is built from TRBV4-2 and TRBJ2-3, with D possibly called TRBD1 or TRBD2 (5 bases each). This CDR3 region has 16 residues. V gave up 5 bases and J gave up 5 bases, with 20 bases separating them. CDR1 and CDR2 from the germline V gene are LGHNA and YNFKEQ. CDR3 in DNA: TGTGCCAGCAGCGTCCTAGCCGGGACCCGAGGAGATACGCAGTATTTT. Translation gives CASSVLAGTRGDTQYF.

The table lists this clonotype with a few counts. The chain joins TRBV7-2 to TRBJ2-5; D is uncertain. CDR3 size: 13 residues. Germline V gene sequence: CDR1 SGHTA, CDR2 FQGNSA. V was cut by 3 bases and J by 5 bases, with 10 bases left in between. The CDR3 protein is CASSFDAKETQYF. CDR3 coding DNA: TGTGCCAGCAGCTTTGATGCAAAGGAGACCCAGTACTTC.

The chain couples TRBV20-1 to TRBJ2-7, with D possibly matching TRBD2 (6 bases). Germline loops: CDR1 DFQATT, CDR2 SNEGSKA (reference sequence). This CDR3 has 13 residues. This CDR3 reads CSAGGVSSHEQYV. The CDR3 bases are TGCAGCGCCGGCGGGGTCAGCTCCCACGAGCAGTACGTC.

This rearrangement joins TRBV6-2 or TRBV6-3 to TRBJ1-2, with D maybe TRBD1 (5 bases). The germline V gene encodes CDR1 MNHEY and CDR2 SVGEGT. The length of the CDR3 is 11 residues. V lost 7 bases, J lost 8 bases, and 11 bases lay in between. CDR3 DNA sequence: TGTGCCAGCATCGGACGGGGGGGCTACACCTTC. It is translated as CASIGRGGYTF.

This rearrangement joins TRBV5-1 to TRBJ2-7, with TRBD1 matching over 7 bases. The ends lost 0 bases at V and 4 bases at J; junction bases unmatched: 7. CDR3 length: 15 amino acids. Germline V gene sequence: CDR1 SGHRS, CDR2 YFSETQ. The CDR3 DNA follows: TGCGCCAGCAGCTTGGATTTAGGACAGGCATACGAGCAGTACTTC. It is translated as CASSLDLGQAYEQYF.

V is TRBV20-1 and J is TRBJ1-4; perhaps TRBD1 as D (5 bases). Trimming cost V 5 bases and J 2 bases, with 33 bases left between them. The germline gives CDR1 DFQATT, CDR2 SNEGSKA (reference sequence). The CDR3 is made up of 21 amino acids. The CDR3 sequence: CSAERILDILMGTSTNEKLFF. In DNA form, the CDR3 reads TGCAGTGCTGAACGAATCTTAGACATTCTAATGGGGACTTCGACTAATGAAAAACTGTTTTTT.

This chain links TRBV4-2 with TRBJ1-1; 8 positions agree with TRBD1. Germline CDR1 and CDR2: LGHNA and YNFKEQ. The CDR3 covers 16 residues. J lost 4 bases, V lost 1 base, and 8 bases had no gene match. The CDR3 bases are TGTGCCAGCAGCCAAGCCAACAGGGGGATGGGCACTGAAGCTTTCTTT. Translated: CASSQANRGMGTEAFF.

The rearrangement links TRBV4-3 to TRBJ1-1; unclear D gene. The V gene lost 1 base and the J gene lost 7 bases, with 10 bases spanning the gap. Per the germline V gene, CDR1 is LGHNA and CDR2 is YSLEER. The CDR3 has 13 residues. CDR3: CASSQGFYVEAFF. CDR3 in DNA: TGCGCCAGCAGCCAAGGGTTTTACGTTGAAGCTTTCTTT.

This clonotype was counted once. The V call is TRBV27, the J call TRBJ2-7; the D gene is possibly TRBD1 (6 bases). The CDR3 is 14 residues long. Looked up from germline, CDR1 is MNHEY and CDR2 is SMNVEV (reference sequence). Trimming took off 8 bases at V and 3 bases at J, with 17 bases between the two ends. CDR3 protein: CASSRGLSDYEQYF. The CDR3 DNA reads TGTGCCAGCTCCAGGGGCCTCTCCGACTACGAGCAGTACTTC.

The V gene is TRBV9, the J gene TRBJ2-1; D remains unclear. This CDR3 region has 15 residues. CDR1 and CDR2 from the germline V gene are SGDLS and YYNGEE. Trimming took off 0 bases at V and 1 base at J, with 8 bases between the two ends. CDR3 sequence reads: CASSVGGGSYNEQFF. In DNA form, the CDR3 reads TGTGCCAGCAGCGTAGGCGGCGGTTCCTACAATGAGCAGTTCTTC.

Concerning this clonotype: A junction end diverges from the germline sequence, so it may reflect a read error. V and J are TRBV12-3 or TRBV12-4 and TRBJ2-1; a possible D gene is TRBD2 (5 bases). The CDR3 loop spans 14 amino acids. CDR3 residues: CASSLSGTYNEQSF. In DNA form, the CDR3 reads TGTGCCAGCAGTTTGTCGGGAACCTACAATGAGCAGTCCTTC.

The rearrangement uses TRBV20-1 and TRBJ2-5, with a weak D call TRBD1 (6 bases). V lost 2 bases to trimming and J lost 5 bases, with 18 bases between them. The CDR3 runs 15 residues. Germline V gene sequence: CDR1 DFQATT, CDR2 SNEGSKA (reference sequence). The CDR3 coding sequence is TGCAGTGCTAGACGAAAAGACAGGCTGGCTGAGACCCAGTACTTC. Its translation is CSARRKDRLAETQYF.

The chain joins TRBV10-3 to TRBJ1-4; D call uncertain. The CDR3 runs 13 residues. Germline loops: CDR1 ENHRY, CDR2 SYGVKD. V shed 3 bases and J shed 8 bases, with 10 bases lying between them. Here the CDR3 DNA reads TGTGCCATCAGTGAACAGCGCCTAGAAAAACTGTTTTTT. Its translation: CAISEQRLEKLFF.

This clonotype showed up just a few times. This chain connects TRBV20-1 to TRBJ2-1; TRBD2 matches 12 bases. CDR3 length: 14 residues. V shed 6 bases and J 4 bases; nucleotides not matched to a gene: 4. Germline-derived CDR1 and CDR2 are DFQATT and SNEGSKA (reference sequence). CDR3 amino acids: CSAKGTSGYNEQFF. The CDR3 nucleotides are TGCAGTGCCAAAGGGACTAGCGGGTACAATGAGCAGTTCTTC.

This chain uses TRBV4-3 with TRBJ2-5, with D unclear. The CDR3 extends over 13 amino acids. Trimming removed 1 base at V and 5 bases at J, with 8 bases between. Germline V gene data show CDR1 as LGHNA and CDR2 as YSLEER. CDR3 nucleotide sequence: TGCGCCAGCAGCCAAGGAAACGGGGAGACCCAGTACTTC. Translating gives CASSQGNGETQYF.

The V and J genes are TRBV4-1 and TRBJ1-4; D gene unclear. V lost 1 base, J lost 7 bases, and 16 bases lay in between. The CDR3 sequence is 16 residues long. CDR1 is MGHRA and CDR2 is YSYEKL in the germline V gene. CDR3: CASSQGLQQEGEKLFF. The CDR3 DNA follows: TGCGCCAGCAGCCAAGGGTTGCAGCAGGAAGGTGAAAAACTGTTTTTT.

The sample holds a few counts of this clonotype. V usage is TRBV6-2 or TRBV6-3 and J usage is TRBJ1-1, with a possible D match to TRBD1 (6 bases). In germline, CDR1 is MNHEY, CDR2 SVGEGT. There are 13 residues in the CDR3. The germline V and J ends were trimmed by 3 bases and 8 bases, with 13 bases remaining between them. The CDR3 nucleotides are TGTGCCAGCAGTTATACCGGGACAATCGAAGCTTTCTTT. Amino acids: CASSYTGTIEAFF.

CDR3 residues: CSARSLAGGPKTYEQYV. As DNA, the CDR3 is TGCAGTGCTAGATCCCTAGCGGGAGGGCCCAAGACCTACGAGCAGTACGTC. The rearrangement links TRBV20-1 to TRBJ2-7, with TRBD2 matching 12 bases. The CDR3 is made up of 17 amino acids. V lost 2 bases, J lost 2 bases, and 10 bases stayed unmatched. Germline V CDR1 and CDR2: DFQATT, SNEGSKA (reference sequence).

This clonotype was counted only a few times. The V and J genes are TRBV10-3 and TRBJ2-2; TRBD1 matches 7 bases. Germline V gives CDR1 ENHRY, CDR2 SYGVKD. V was pared by 4 bases and J by 3 bases, with 5 bases of the junction left unmatched. The CDR3 length is 15 residues. The CDR3 sequence: CAISVGQGDTGELFF. DNA for the CDR3: TGTGCCATCAGTGTCGGCCAGGGGGACACCGGGGAGCTGTTTTTT.

There are a few counts of this clonotype. The chain recombines TRBV7-2 with TRBJ2-3; no reliable D call. The CDR3 runs to 13 residues. Germline V CDR1 and CDR2: SGHTA, FQGNSA. Trimming cost V 5 bases and J 5 bases, with 11 bases left between them. CDR3: CASSPPLRDTQYF. The CDR3, as DNA: TGTGCCAGCAGCCCCCCCTTGAGAGATACGCAGTATTTT.

The CDR3 loop reads CAWSPVVAAQYF. The CDR3 DNA reads as TGTGCCTGGAGTCCGGTGGTAGCGGCCCAGTACTTC. The chain carries TRBV30 and TRBJ2-5; possibly TRBD2 for D (6 bases). The CDR3 extends over 12 amino acids. Trimming left V 2 bases short and J 9 bases short, with 13 bases between. CDR1 is GTSNPN and CDR2 is SVGIG in the germline V gene (reference sequence).

The chain is built from TRBV6-2 or TRBV6-3 and TRBJ1-2; no clear D gene. The CDR3 consists of 14 residues. The V gene lost 6 bases and the J gene lost 0 bases, with 11 bases spanning the gap. Germline loops: CDR1 MNHEY, CDR2 SVGEGT. In DNA form, the CDR3 reads TGTGCCAGCAGAGGCCCAAGAGCTAACTATGGCTACACCTTC. Its translation is CASRGPRANYGYTF.

The chain couples TRBV5-1 to TRBJ2-1; no reliable D call. The V gene lost 4 bases and the J gene lost 8 bases, with 10 bases spanning the gap. CDR3 length equals 12 residues. CDR1 and CDR2 (germline): SGHRS, YFSETQ. Here the CDR3 DNA reads TGCGCCAGCAGCCCCCTGGCCGATGAGCAGTTCTTC. Residues: CASSPLADEQFF.

The sample holds a few counts of this clonotype. The V and J genes are TRBV4-2 and TRBJ1-3; no firm D call. CDR3 size: 16 residues. Trimming took off 2 bases at V and 1 base at J, with 12 bases between the two ends. Germline V gene lookup returns CDR1 LGHNA and CDR2 YNFKEQ. For the CDR3, the DNA is TGTGCCAGCAGCCAATGGGTCCTAACTTCTGGAAACACCATATATTTT. This codes for CASSQWVLTSGNTIYF.

On this clonotype: Relative to the germline gene, one junction end is altered; a read error may explain this. This chain links TRBV10-3 with TRBJ1-5; D unresolved. Germline loops: CDR1 ENHRY, CDR2 SYGVKD. The CDR3 is 13 residues long. The DNA of the CDR3 is TGTGCCTTCAGTGATTCCGGGGTTCAGCCCCAGCATTTT. Residues: CAFSDSGVQPQHF.

The V call is TRBV7-6, the J call TRBJ2-7, with D perhaps matching TRBD2 (5 bases). Germline-derived CDR1 and CDR2 are SGHVS and FNYEAQ. The ends were cut back, 1 base at V and 2 bases at J, with 9 bases in the middle. The CDR3 is 14 residues long. In DNA form, the CDR3 reads TGTGCCAGCAGCTTAGGGACGGGAACCTACGAGCAGTACTTC. Its translation is CASSLGTGTYEQYF.

This chain joins TRBV6-2 or TRBV6-3 and TRBJ2-4; D ambiguous. The ends were cut back, 0 bases at V and 7 bases at J, with 10 bases in the middle. The CDR3 spans 14 residues. CDR1 MNHEY and CDR2 SVGEGT come from the germline V gene. CDR3 in amino acids: CASSYSSRANIQYF. The CDR3 DNA reads as TGTGCCAGCAGTTACTCGAGTAGGGCGAACATTCAGTACTTC.

The J gene is TRBJ1-1, the V gene TRBV5-1; D remains ambiguous. V was clipped by 1 base and J by 6 bases, with 16 bases between them. The germline CDR1 and CDR2 sequences are SGHRS and YFSETQ. The CDR3 totals 15 residues. The CDR3 DNA reads as TGCGCCAGCAGCTTGAAACCAGAGATTTTGGCTGAAGCTTTCTTT. It specifies CASSLKPEILAEAFF.

The chain combines TRBV2 with TRBJ2-3, with 11 bases aligning to TRBD2. The CDR3 sequence is 20 residues long. V was pared by 0 bases and J by 3 bases, with 14 bases of the junction left unmatched. Germline V gene lookup returns CDR1 SNHLY and CDR2 FYNNEI. The CDR3 sequence is CASSEALPGLAVFATDTQYF. CDR3 DNA: TGTGCCAGCAGTGAAGCTCTACCGGGACTAGCGGTTTTTGCGACAGATACGCAGTATTTT.

The chain uses TRBV6-6 and TRBJ1-3, with D possibly TRBD1 on 6 matching bases. Looked up from germline, CDR1 is MNHNY and CDR2 is SVGAGI (reference sequence). CDR3 length: 16 amino acids. V lost 6 bases and J 0 bases, leaving 15 bases between the germline ends. The CDR3 DNA follows: TGTGCCAGCAGATTCGGCTGGACAGACTCTGGAAACACCATATATTTT. Residues: CASRFGWTDSGNTIYF.